This TCR beta chain derives from a study of blood T cell repertoires in COVID-19. Background on the study: The United States, Italy and Spain provided the acute and convalescent COVID-19 samples.

Enrolment of Seattle patients took place during active infection, and they were followed longitudinally. This clone was found once. Original analysis: The authors estimated nucleated cell counts from reference gene primer amplification. The repertoire was sequenced with immunoSEQ multiplex PCR; TCRdb's copy has only in-frame clones and lacks some. Clone size and V and J calls were adopted from that table, with D and trimming inferred from the DNA. The sample holds fewer than 350,000 clones, about 93% seen once. This CDR3 contains 14 residues. Losses at the gene ends were 2 bases for V and 4 bases for J; bases not matched to a gene: 4. Germline lookup yields CDR1 MDHEN and CDR2 SYDVKM.

The receptor comes from a woman aged 25-40 years with COVID-19, enrolled during active disease. The sample consisted of peripheral blood. V usage is TRBV28 and J usage is TRBJ1-2, with TRBD1 matching over 7 bases. The CDR3 reads CASSLRGTVYGYTF. In DNA, the CDR3 is TGTGCCAGCAGTTTACGGGGGACAGTCTATGGCTACACCTTC.